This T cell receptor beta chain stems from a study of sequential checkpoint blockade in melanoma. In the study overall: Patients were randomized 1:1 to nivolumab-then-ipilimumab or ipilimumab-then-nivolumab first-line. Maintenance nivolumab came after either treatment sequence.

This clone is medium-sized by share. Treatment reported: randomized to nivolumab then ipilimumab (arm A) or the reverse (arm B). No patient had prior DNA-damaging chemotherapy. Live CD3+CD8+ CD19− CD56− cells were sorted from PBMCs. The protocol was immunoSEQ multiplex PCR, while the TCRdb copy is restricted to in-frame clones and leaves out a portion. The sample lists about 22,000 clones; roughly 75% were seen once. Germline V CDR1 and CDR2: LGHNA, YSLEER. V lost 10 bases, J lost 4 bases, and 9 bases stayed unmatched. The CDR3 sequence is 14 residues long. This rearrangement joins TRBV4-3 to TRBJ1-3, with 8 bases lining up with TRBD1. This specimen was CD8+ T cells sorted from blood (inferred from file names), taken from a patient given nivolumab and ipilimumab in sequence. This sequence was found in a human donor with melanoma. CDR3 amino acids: CATGETGVGNTIYF. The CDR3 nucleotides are TGCGCCACCGGAGAGACAGGGGTCGGAAACACCATATATTTT.